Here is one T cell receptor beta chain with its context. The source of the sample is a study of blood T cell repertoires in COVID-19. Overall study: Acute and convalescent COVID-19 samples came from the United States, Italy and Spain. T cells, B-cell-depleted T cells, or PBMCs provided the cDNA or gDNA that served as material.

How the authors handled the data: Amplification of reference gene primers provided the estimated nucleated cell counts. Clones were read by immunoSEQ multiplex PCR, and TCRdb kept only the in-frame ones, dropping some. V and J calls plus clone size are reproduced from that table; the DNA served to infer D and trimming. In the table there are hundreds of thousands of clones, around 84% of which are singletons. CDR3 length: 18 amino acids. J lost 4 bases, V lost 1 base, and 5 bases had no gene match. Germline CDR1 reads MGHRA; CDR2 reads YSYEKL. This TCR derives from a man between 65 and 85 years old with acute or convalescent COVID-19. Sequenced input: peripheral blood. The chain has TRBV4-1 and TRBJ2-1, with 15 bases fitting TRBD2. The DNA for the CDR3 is TGCGCCAGCAGCCAAGGGGGGGGACTAGCGGGAGGATACAATGAGCAGTTCTTC. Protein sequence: CASSQGGGLAGGYNEQFF.